The 24 T cell receptor beta chains presented below share a single source sample, sequenced in a study of post-analysis software for immune sequencing data. Overall study findings and caveats: Controls had lower frequencies than patients of a few TRBV segments, which included TRBV5-6, TRBV5-1 and TRBV20-1.

Presence of unique molecular identifiers characterized the TCR beta cDNA libraries. Via MiXCR, TCRdb re-called the PCR reads, giving one row per CDR3 protein. The table has about 810,000 distinct CDR3 sequences, approximately 53% seen once. These TCRs' antigens remain unknown. Specimen: blood. Receptors were obtained from a girl between 10 and 17 years old with multiple sclerosis.

The chain uses TRBV3-1 and TRBJ1-2; D call uncertain. CDR3 length: 12 amino acids. The V gene lost 3 bases and the J gene lost 3 bases, with 5 bases spanning the gap. Germline V gene sequence: CDR1 LGHDT, CDR2 YNNKEL (reference sequence). The CDR3 DNA follows: TGTGCCAGCAGCCAGGAGTACTATGGCTACACCTTC. It translates to CASSQEYYGYTF.

This clonotype has more than one count but fewer than ten. The gene calls are TRBV29-1 and TRBJ2-5; 12 bases are shared with TRBD2. The CDR3 runs to 21 residues. Per germline, CDR1 SQVTM and CDR2 ANQGSEA. V lost 7 bases, J lost 1 base, and 25 bases stayed unmatched. This CDR3 reads CSAFMTSGSNVSTRAQETQYF. CDR3 bases: TGCAGCGCCTTTATGACTAGCGGGAGCAACGTGAGTACAAGGGCCCAAGAGACCCAGTACTTC.

V and J are TRBV24-1 and TRBJ2-1; 10 bases align to TRBD2. Germline CDR1 KGHDR, CDR2 SFDVKD. V lost 3 bases and J lost 4; bases outside the gene matches: 5. The CDR3 is 16 residues long. The CDR3 sequence is CATSDTTSGVYNEQFF. The CDR3 coding sequence is TGTGCCACCAGTGATACCACTAGCGGGGTGTACAATGAGCAGTTCTTC.

V is TRBV9 and J is TRBJ2-3; TRBD2 might be the D (5 bases). V was shortened by 2 bases and J by 2 bases, with 15 bases between the two germline ends. The CDR3 length is 16 residues. CDR1 SGDLS and CDR2 YYNGEE come from the germline V gene. The CDR3 spells CASSVNIAKTTDTQYF. CDR3 nucleotides: TGTGCCAGCAGCGTGAATATAGCGAAGACCACAGATACGCAGTATTTT.

The chain recombines TRBV21-1 with TRBJ2-1; the D segment call TRBD1 is taken from the table without a DNA check. TRBV21-1 counts as a pseudogene. The CDR3 loop spans 15 amino acids. The CDR3 protein is CASSNGQERGFEQFF. In nucleotides, the CDR3 is TGTGCCAGCAGCAACGGACAGGAGAGGGGCTTTGAGCAGTTCTTC.

This sequence joins TRBV19 and TRBJ1-4, with 7 positions matching TRBD1. V lost 7 bases and J lost 6; bases outside the gene matches: 5. This CDR3 has 13 residues. CDR1 is LNHDA, CDR2 SQIVND, per germline (reference sequence). The CDR3 nucleotides are TGTGCCAGTAACGGACAGGTCTATGAAAAACTGTTTTTT. It is translated as CASNGQVYEKLFF.

The V gene is TRBV10-3, the J gene TRBJ1-2; tentative D call: TRBD1 (5 bases). Germline CDR1 ENHRY, CDR2 SYGVKD. The CDR3 totals 14 residues. V was shortened by 11 bases and J by 8 bases, with 24 bases between the two germline ends. The CDR3 DNA reads TGTGCCTCCGACCCGGGGGGAACGGGAGGCGGCTACACCTTC. It codes for CASDPGGTGGGYTF.

The chain joins TRBV12-3 or TRBV12-4 to TRBJ1-6, with D hard to call. CDR3 length equals 18 residues. V lost 0 bases, J lost 0 bases, and 12 bases lay in between. In DNA form, the CDR3 reads TGTGCCAGCAGTTTAGCGAGTACGCATAGCTCCTATAATTCACCCCTCCACTTT. This gives the protein CASSLASTHSSYNSPLHF.

The chain is built from TRBV27 and TRBJ2-7; 10 bases are a match to TRBD1. The germline CDR1 and CDR2 sequences are MNHEY and SMNVEV (reference sequence). V was pared by 5 bases and J by 4 bases, with 5 bases of the junction left unmatched. CDR3 length: 14 residues. The CDR3 protein is CASSGTGVIYEQYF. CDR3 DNA: TGTGCCAGCAGTGGGACAGGGGTAATTTACGAGCAGTACTTC.

This chain connects TRBV20-1 to TRBJ1-5, with D uncertain. With 6 bases removed from V and 5 bases from J, the gap between germline ends came to 17 bases. Germline V lookup: CDR1 DFQATT, CDR2 SNEGSKA (reference sequence). This CDR3 region has 14 residues. The CDR3 loop reads CSAESSPLDQPQHF. As DNA, the CDR3 is TGCAGTGCCGAATCGAGCCCGCTGGATCAGCCCCAGCATTTT.

V usage is TRBV20-1 and J usage is TRBJ2-3; 15 bases match TRBD2. V dropped 6 bases and J dropped 3; count of bases not matched to a gene: 7. CDR3 length: 16 amino acids. The germline V gene has CDR1 DFQATT and CDR2 SNEGSKA (reference sequence). CDR3 in DNA: TGCAGTGCGTCAGGACTAGCGGGGGGGTTGACAGATACGCAGTATTTT. Translated, it gives CSASGLAGGLTDTQYF.

The chain carries TRBV18 and TRBJ2-7; D unclear. The CDR3 is 12 amino acids. Germline CDR1 and CDR2: KGHSH and LQKENI. V was trimmed by 3 bases and J by 3 bases, leaving 6 bases between them. CDR3 sequence reads: CASSPEFYEQYF. The CDR3 nucleotides are TGTGCCAGCTCACCGGAGTTCTACGAGCAGTACTTC.

V is TRBV29-1 and J is TRBJ2-1; D perhaps matches TRBD2 (5 bases). The CDR3 is made up of 13 amino acids. V gave up 4 bases and J gave up 10 bases, with 17 bases separating them. Germline values: CDR1 SQVTM, CDR2 ANQGSEA. The CDR3 is CSVGWNLEGEQFF. The CDR3 DNA sequence: TGCAGCGTTGGGTGGAACCTCGAGGGCGAGCAGTTCTTC.

The rearrangement uses TRBV15 and TRBJ2-2, with D maybe TRBD2 (5 bases). Germline CDR1 reads LNHNV; CDR2 reads YYDKDF (reference sequence). Trimming cost V 0 bases and J 5 bases, with 7 bases left between them. The CDR3 totals 14 residues. The CDR3 spells CATSRDPGTGELFF. Written as DNA, the CDR3 is TGTGCCACCAGCAGAGATCCGGGGACCGGGGAGCTGTTTTTT.

As DNA, the CDR3 is TGTGCCAGCAGCCAACCAGGCCTGGCCTATGGCTACACCTTC. This encodes CASSQPGLAYGYTF. This rearrangement joins TRBV25-1 to TRBJ1-2; no clear D. CDR3 length: 14 residues. CDR1 is MGHDK and CDR2 is SYGVNS in the germline V gene. V gave up 6 bases and J gave up 4 bases, with 15 bases separating them.

This clonotype was detected once. The chain employs TRBV5-1 and TRBJ2-7, with 10 bases lining up with TRBD2. Judging by the DNA end, TRBJ2-5 fits better; the J call may be wrong. Germline-derived CDR1 and CDR2 are SGHRS and YFSETQ. CDR3 size: 16 residues. The CDR3 protein is CASSLLPAGGPETQYF. Here the CDR3 DNA reads TGCGCCAGCAGCTTGTTACCAGCGGGAGGGCCAGAGACCCAGTACTTC.

The chain links TRBV2 to TRBJ1-5, with D maybe TRBD1 (6 bases). CDR3 length: 15 amino acids. CDR1 is SNHLY, CDR2 FYNNEI, per germline. V lost 8 bases to trimming and J lost 4 bases, with 18 bases between them. CDR3 nucleotide sequence: TGTGCCAGCGCGGGGGGCATGGACGGGAATCAGCCCCAGCATTTT. This sequence encodes CASAGGMDGNQPQHF.

The chain employs TRBV7-8 and TRBJ2-5; 10 positions agree with TRBD1. Germline CDR1 and CDR2: SGHVS and FQNEAQ. Trimming cost V 5 bases and J 3 bases; bases outside gene matches: 18. This CDR3 is built from 19 residues. CDR3 DNA sequence: TGTGCCAGCAGCCCGTTGTGGGACAGGGGCTCTTTCTATAAAGAGACCCAGTACTTC. It yields the protein CASSPLWDRGSFYKETQYF.

This rearrangement joins TRBV6-6 to TRBJ2-3, with D tentatively TRBD2 (5 bases). The CDR3 runs to 14 residues. Trimming pared 6 bases from V and 0 bases from J, leaving 10 bases between. Germline CDR1 is MNHNY and CDR2 is SVGAGI (reference sequence). CDR3 amino acids: CASSSADSTDTQYF. CDR3 nucleotides: TGTGCCAGCAGCTCAGCGGATAGCACAGATACGCAGTATTTT.

This clonotype was seen only a few times. The J gene is TRBJ1-5, the V gene TRBV6-1; D is ambiguous. The CDR3 totals 14 residues. V was shortened by 6 bases and J by 3 bases, with 12 bases between the two germline ends. CDR1 and CDR2 from the germline V gene are MNHNS and SASEGT. CDR3 protein: CASRKTLYNQPQHF. In DNA form, the CDR3 reads TGTGCCAGCAGGAAGACCTTATACAATCAGCCCCAGCATTTT.

V is TRBV20-1 and J is TRBJ1-2, with 10 bases that match TRBD1. The CDR3 consists of 14 residues. V dropped 6 bases and J dropped 5; count of bases not matched to a gene: 9. Germline CDR1 and CDR2: DFQATT and SNEGSKA (reference sequence). The CDR3 is CSARNWGQGYGYTF. The DNA of the CDR3 is TGCAGTGCCAGAAATTGGGGACAGGGGTATGGCTACACCTTC.

This chain links TRBV9 with TRBJ2-1, with D tentatively TRBD1 or TRBD2 (5 bases each). The CDR3 length is 14 residues. Germline values: CDR1 SGDLS, CDR2 YYNGEE. The ends were cut back, 0 bases at V and 6 bases at J, with 10 bases in the middle. CDR3 nucleotides: TGTGCCAGCAGCGTAGGTTCGGGGACCAATGAGCAGTTCTTC. Amino acid sequence: CASSVGSGTNEQFF.

This chain uses TRBV29-1 with TRBJ1-2, with D possibly matching TRBD1 (5 bases). Per germline, CDR1 SQVTM and CDR2 ANQGSEA. V shed 4 bases and J shed 4 bases, with 13 bases lying between them. This CDR3 is 13 amino acids long. The CDR3: CSVARGSGYGYTF. CDR3 DNA: TGCAGCGTTGCACGGGGGTCTGGCTATGGCTACACCTTC.

This clonotype has only a few counts. The chain joins TRBV12-3 or TRBV12-4 to TRBJ1-1, with D perhaps TRBD1 (5 bases). Trimming cost V 6 bases and J 8 bases, with 16 bases left between them. The CDR3 spans 13 residues. CDR3 amino acids: CASSLRDPGEAFF. The DNA of the CDR3 is TGTGCCAGCAGCCTCAGGGATCCAGGGGAAGCTTTCTTT.